This T cell receptor beta chain was profiled in a study of CD8+CD57+ T cells in acquired aplastic anemia. Study-wide context: Sorted CD4+ and CD8+ cells yielded approximately 3.4 ug of DNA on average. Study-wide results and limits: Roughly 28 was the count of CD8+ CDR3 sequences that patients shared with controls.

Genomic DNA served as template for TCR beta VDJ and CDR3 profiling. MiXCR, applied by TCRdb to the reads, yields one record per CDR3 protein. Counted here are just over 400,000 distinct CDR3 sequences, 65% to 80% occurring once; the ten biggest clones make up 4%. At least ten counts were recorded for this clonotype. What it recognizes is unknown. Trimming left V 3 bases short and J 6 bases short, with 12 bases between. The germline V gene has CDR1 SSHAT and CDR2 FNYEAQ (reference sequence). CDR3 size: 13 residues. The material sequenced was sorted CD4+, CD8+, or CD8+CD57+ T cells (not recorded which) from PBMCs. This chain uses TRBV7-7 with TRBJ2-7; D is unresolved. This clonotype was obtained from a human donor in good health, serving as a control. CDR3 sequence (DNA): TGTGCCAGCAGCTTCACAGTTCGTGGCGAGCAGTACTTC. Protein: CASSFTVRGEQYF.